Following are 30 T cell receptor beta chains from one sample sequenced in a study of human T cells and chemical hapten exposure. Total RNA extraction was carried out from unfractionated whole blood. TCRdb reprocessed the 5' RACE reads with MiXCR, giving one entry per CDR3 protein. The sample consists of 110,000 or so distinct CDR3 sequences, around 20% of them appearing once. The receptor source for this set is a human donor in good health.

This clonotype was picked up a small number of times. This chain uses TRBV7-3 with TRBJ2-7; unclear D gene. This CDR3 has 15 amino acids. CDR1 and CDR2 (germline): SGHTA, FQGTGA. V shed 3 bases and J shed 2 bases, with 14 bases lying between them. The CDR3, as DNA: TGTGCCAGCAGCTTTCTTGCAGGAACAGCCTACGAGCAGTACTTC. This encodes CASSFLAGTAYEQYF.

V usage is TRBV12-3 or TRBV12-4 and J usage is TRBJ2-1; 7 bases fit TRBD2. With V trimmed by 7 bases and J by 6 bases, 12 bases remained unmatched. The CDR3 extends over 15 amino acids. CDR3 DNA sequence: TGTGCCAGCACTTGGGGGAGGGCCTCAGGCAATGAGCAGTTCTTC. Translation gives CASTWGRASGNEQFF.

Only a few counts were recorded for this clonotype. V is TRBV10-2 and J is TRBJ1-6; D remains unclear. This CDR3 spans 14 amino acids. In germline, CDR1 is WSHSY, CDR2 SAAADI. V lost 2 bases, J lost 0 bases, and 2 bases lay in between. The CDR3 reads CASSETSYNSPLHF. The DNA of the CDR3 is TGCGCCAGCAGTGAGACCTCCTATAATTCACCCCTCCACTTT.

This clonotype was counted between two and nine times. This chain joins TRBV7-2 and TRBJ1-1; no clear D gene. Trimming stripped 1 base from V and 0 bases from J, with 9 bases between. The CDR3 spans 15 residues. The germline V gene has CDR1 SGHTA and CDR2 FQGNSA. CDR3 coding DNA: TGTGCCAGCAGCTTAGGAAGGATCATGAACACTGAAGCTTTCTTT. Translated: CASSLGRIMNTEAFF.

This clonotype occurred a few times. Here the CDR3 DNA reads TGTGCCAGCAGCCAAGAAACGCCGAACACTGAAGCTTTCTTT. Translation: CASSQETPNTEAFF. J is TRBJ1-1 and V is TRBV27; no clear D gene. Germline lookup yields CDR1 MNHEY and CDR2 SMNVEV (reference sequence). The CDR3 runs 14 residues. Trimming removed 6 bases at V and 1 base at J, with 12 bases between.

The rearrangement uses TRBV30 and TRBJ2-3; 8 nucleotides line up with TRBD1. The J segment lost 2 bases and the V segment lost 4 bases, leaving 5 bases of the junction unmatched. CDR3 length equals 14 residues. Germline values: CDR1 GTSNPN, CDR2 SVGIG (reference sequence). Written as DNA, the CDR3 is TGTGCCTGGAAGGACAGGGTTAACACAGATACGCAGTATTTT. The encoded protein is CAWKDRVNTDTQYF.

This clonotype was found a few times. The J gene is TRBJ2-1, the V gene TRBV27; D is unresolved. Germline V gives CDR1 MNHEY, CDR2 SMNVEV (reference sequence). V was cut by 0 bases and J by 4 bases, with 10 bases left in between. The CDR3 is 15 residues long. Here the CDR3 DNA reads TGTGCCAGCAGTTTATCGGCTAGTCCATACAATGAGCAGTTCTTC. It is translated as CASSLSASPYNEQFF.

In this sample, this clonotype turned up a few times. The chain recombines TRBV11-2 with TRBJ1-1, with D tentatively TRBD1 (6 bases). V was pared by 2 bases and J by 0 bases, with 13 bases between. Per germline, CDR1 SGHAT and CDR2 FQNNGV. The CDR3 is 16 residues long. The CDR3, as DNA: TGTGCCAGCAGCTTAAACAGACAGGTAATGAACACTGAAGCTTTCTTT. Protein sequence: CASSLNRQVMNTEAFF.

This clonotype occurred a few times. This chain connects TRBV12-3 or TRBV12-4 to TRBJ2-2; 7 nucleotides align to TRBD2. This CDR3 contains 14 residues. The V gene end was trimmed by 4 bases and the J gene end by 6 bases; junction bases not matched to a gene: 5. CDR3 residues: CASSSISGPGELFF. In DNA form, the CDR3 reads TGTGCCAGCAGTTCAATTAGCGGGCCCGGGGAGCTGTTTTTT.

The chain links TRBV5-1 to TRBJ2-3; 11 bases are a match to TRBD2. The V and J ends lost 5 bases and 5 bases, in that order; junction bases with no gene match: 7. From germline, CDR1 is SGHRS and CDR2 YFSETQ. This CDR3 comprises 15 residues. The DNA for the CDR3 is TGCGCCAGCAGTTGGGGACTAGCGGAAGGAGATACGCAGTATTTT. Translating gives CASSWGLAEGDTQYF.

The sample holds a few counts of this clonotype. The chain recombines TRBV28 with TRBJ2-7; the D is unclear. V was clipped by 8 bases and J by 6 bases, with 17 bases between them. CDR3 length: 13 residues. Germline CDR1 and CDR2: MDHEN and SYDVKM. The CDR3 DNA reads TGTGCCAGCTACAGTTTAAACCCCCCCGAGCAGTACTTC. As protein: CASYSLNPPEQYF.

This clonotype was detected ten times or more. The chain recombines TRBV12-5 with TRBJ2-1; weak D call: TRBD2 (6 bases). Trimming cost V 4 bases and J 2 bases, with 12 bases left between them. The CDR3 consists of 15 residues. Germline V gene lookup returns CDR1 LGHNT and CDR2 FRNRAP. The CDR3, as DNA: TGTGCTAGTGGTTCGGGAGCGGTCCCCTACAATGAGCAGTTCTTC. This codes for CASGSGAVPYNEQFF.

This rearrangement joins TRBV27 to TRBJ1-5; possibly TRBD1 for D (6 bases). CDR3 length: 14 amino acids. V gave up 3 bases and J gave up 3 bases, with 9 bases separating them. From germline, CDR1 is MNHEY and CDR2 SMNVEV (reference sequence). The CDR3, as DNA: TGTGCCAGCAGTTTCGGACAGACCAATCAGCCCCAGCATTTT. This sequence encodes CASSFGQTNQPQHF.

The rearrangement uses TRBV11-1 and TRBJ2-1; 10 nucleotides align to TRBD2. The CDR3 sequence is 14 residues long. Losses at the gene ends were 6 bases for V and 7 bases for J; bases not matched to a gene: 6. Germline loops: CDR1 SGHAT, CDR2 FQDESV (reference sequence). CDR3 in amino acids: CASRSSGSGNEQFF. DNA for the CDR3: TGTGCCAGCAGATCTAGCGGGAGCGGTAATGAGCAGTTCTTC.

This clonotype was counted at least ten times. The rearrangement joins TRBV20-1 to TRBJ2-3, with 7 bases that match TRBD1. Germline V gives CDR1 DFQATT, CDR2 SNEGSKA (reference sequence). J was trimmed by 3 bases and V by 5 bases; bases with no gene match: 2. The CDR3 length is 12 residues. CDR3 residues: CSAETGTDTQYF. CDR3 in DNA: TGCAGTGCTGAGACAGGGACAGATACGCAGTATTTT.

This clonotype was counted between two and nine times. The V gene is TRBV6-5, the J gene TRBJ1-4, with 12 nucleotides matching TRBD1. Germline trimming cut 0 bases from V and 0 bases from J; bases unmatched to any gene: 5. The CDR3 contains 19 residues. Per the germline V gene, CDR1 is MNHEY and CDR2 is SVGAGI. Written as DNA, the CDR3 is TGTGCCAGCAGTTACTCAGGGACAGGGGGCTTTGCAACTAATGAAAAACTGTTTTTT. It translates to CASSYSGTGGFATNEKLFF.

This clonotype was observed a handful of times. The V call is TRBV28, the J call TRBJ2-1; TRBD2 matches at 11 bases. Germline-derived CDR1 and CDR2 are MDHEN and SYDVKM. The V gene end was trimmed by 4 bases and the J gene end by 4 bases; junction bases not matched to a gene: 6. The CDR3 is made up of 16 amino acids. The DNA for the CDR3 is TGTGCCAGCAGTTCAGGGACTAGCGGTAGTTACAATGAGCAGTTCTTC. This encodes CASSSGTSGSYNEQFF. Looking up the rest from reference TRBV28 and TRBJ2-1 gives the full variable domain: DVKVTQSSRYLVKRTGEKVFLECVQDMDHENMFWYRQDPGLGLRLIYFSYDVKMKEKGDIPEGYSVSREKKERFSLILESASTNQTSMYLCASSSGTSGSYNEQFFGPGTRLTVL.

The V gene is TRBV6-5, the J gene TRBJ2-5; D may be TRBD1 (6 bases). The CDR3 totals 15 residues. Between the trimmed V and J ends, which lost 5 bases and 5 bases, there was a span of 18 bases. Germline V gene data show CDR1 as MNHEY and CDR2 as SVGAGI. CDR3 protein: CASSTGQLVGETQYF. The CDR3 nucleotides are TGTGCCAGCAGTACTGGACAGCTCGTAGGGGAGACCCAGTACTTC.

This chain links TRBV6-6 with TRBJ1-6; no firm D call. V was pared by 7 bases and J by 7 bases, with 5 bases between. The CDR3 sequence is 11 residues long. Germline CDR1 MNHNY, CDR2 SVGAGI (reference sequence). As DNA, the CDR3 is TGTGCCAGCATGCAGAATTCACCCCTCCACTTT. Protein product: CASMQNSPLHF.

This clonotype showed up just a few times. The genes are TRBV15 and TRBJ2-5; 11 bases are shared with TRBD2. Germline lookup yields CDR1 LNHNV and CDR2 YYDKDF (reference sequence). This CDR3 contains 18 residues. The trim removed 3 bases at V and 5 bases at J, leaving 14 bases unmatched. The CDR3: CATSSSLGGLAEGETQYF. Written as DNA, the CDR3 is TGTGCCACCAGCAGCTCCCTTGGGGGACTAGCGGAGGGGGAGACCCAGTACTTC. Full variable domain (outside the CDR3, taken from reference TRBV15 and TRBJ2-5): DAMVIQNPRYQVTQFGKPVTLSCSQTLNHNVMYWYQQKSSQAPKLLFHYYDKDFNNEADTPDNFQSRRPNTSFCFLDIRSPGLGDTAMYLCATSSSLGGLAEGETQYFGPGTRLLVL.

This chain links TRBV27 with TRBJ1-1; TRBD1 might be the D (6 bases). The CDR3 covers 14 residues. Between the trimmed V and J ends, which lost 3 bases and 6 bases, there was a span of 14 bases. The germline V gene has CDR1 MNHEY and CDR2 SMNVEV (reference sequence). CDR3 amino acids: CASSFTGAGAEAFF. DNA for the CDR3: TGTGCCAGCAGTTTTACGGGGGCGGGCGCTGAAGCTTTCTTT.

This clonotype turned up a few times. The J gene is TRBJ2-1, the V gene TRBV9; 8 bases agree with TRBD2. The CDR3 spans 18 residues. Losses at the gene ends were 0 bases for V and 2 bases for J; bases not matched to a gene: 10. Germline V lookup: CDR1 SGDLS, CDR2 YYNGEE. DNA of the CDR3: TGTGCCAGCAGCGTAGAACGGGGGGCGGGAGGACCCTACAATGAGCAGTTCTTC. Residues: CASSVERGAGGPYNEQFF.

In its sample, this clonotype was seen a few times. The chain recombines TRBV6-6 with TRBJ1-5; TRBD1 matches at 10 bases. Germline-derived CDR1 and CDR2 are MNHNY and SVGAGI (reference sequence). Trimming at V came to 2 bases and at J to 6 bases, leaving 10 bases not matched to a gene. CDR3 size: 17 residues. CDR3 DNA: TGTGCCAGCAGTTACGATTCTCGGGACAGGGGAGGTCAGCCCCAGCATTTT. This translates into CASSYDSRDRGGQPQHF.

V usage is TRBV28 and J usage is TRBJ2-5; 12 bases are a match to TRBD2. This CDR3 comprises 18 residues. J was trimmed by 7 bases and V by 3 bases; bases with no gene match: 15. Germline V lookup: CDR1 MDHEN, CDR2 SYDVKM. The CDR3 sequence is CASSLGPTTSGRGRTQYF. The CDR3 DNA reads TGTGCCAGCAGTTTGGGCCCCACGACTAGCGGGAGAGGACGGACCCAGTACTTC.

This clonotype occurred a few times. In DNA, the CDR3 is TGTGCCAGCAGCTCAACGGCGGGGGAGACCCAGTACTTC. It yields the protein CASSSTAGETQYF. The chain combines TRBV11-3 with TRBJ2-5; maybe TRBD2 (6 bases). CDR3 length: 13 residues. The germline V and J ends were trimmed by 4 bases and 5 bases, with 11 bases remaining between them. Germline V gene sequence: CDR1 SGHNT, CDR2 YENEEA.

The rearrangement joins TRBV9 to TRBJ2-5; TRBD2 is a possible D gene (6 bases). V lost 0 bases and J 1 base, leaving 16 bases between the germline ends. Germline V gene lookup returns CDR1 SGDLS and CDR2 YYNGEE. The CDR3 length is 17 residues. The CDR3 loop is CASSVDSIGGTQETQYF. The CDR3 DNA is TGTGCCAGCAGCGTAGATTCCATCGGGGGTACCCAAGAGACCCAGTACTTC.

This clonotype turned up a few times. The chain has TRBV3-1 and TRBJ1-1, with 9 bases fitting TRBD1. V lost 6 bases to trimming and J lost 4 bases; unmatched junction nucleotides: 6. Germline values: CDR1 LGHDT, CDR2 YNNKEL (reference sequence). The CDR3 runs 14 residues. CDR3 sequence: CASRLNRGLTEAFF. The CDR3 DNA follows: TGTGCCAGCAGATTGAACAGGGGGCTCACTGAAGCTTTCTTT.

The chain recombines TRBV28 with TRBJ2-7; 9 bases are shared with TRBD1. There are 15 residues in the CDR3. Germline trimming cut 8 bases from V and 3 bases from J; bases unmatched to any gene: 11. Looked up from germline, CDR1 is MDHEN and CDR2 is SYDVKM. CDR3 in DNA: TGTGCCAGCCGAGGACCGGGACAGGGAAGCTACGAGCAGTACTTC. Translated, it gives CASRGPGQGSYEQYF.

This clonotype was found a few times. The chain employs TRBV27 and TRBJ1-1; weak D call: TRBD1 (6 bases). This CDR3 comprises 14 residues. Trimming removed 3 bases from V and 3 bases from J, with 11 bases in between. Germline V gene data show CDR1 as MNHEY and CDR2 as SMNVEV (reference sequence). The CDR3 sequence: CASSFRGRYTEAFF. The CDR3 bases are TGTGCCAGCAGTTTCAGGGGCAGGTACACTGAAGCTTTCTTT.

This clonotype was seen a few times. In nucleotides, the CDR3 is TGTGCCAGCAGTTACTTGGATAGGACAGGGAGGGGAGGCTACACCTTC. Residues: CASSYLDRTGRGGYTF. The chain joins TRBV6-5 to TRBJ1-2; TRBD1 matches at 8 bases. The CDR3 has 16 amino acids. Trimming took 1 base from V and 8 from J; bases not matched to a gene: 12. CDR1 and CDR2 (germline): MNHEY, SVGAGI.